What follows is one T cell receptor beta chain and its context. Antigen: not known. The sample originates from a study of beta chain features in type 1 diabetes. Study as a whole: Sorted cells, about 99 million in number, were examined across all samples. Study results and caveats: Shorter templates may be favored by PCR, equally so in patients and controls.

As every portion of the isolated RNA was reverse transcribed, the sequencing read expressed TCRB transcripts. Sequencing of naive, central memory and regulatory T cell samples gave an average of about 3.7 million reads. Produced via immunoSEQ multiplex PCR; TCRdb's table is partial and in-frame only. The sample lists roughly 450,000 clones; about an eighth were seen once. The CDR3 has 15 amino acids. The V gene end was trimmed by 2 bases and the J gene end by 3 bases; junction bases not matched to a gene: 2. Germline V gene lookup returns CDR1 LGHNA and CDR2 YSLEER. Material: naive CD4+ T cells from blood. The clonotype was recovered from a woman aged 18-29 years in good health. The V gene is TRBV4-3, the J gene TRBJ2-1, with 9 bases identical to TRBD2. This CDR3 reads CASSQRLAVYNEQFF. The CDR3 DNA reads as TGCGCCAGCAGCCAACGACTAGCGGTCTACAATGAGCAGTTCTTC.